This passage covers 25 T cell receptor beta chains from one sample sequenced in a study of T cells in localized non-small cell lung cancer. Using immunoSEQ multiplex PCR, the repertoire was profiled, and TCRdb retains in-frame clones only, with some absent. The sample holds about 41,000 clones; 65% to 90% are singletons and the top ten take 7.8%. The material sequenced was PBMCs, taken before any cancer treatment. These receptors all stem from a man aged 35 to 70 with stage II lung adenocarcinoma.

The count of this clone is one. The chain joins TRBV18 to TRBJ2-5, with a weak D call TRBD2 (5 bases). The CDR3 totals 15 residues. Looked up from germline, CDR1 is KGHSH and CDR2 is LQKENI. With 4 bases removed from V and 7 bases from J, the gap between germline ends came to 19 bases. In nucleotides, the CDR3 is TGTGCCAGCTCACTAGGGAGCGGTATGGCGGGGACCCAGTACTTC. Translation gives CASSLGSGMAGTQYF.

J is TRBJ1-6 and V is TRBV10-3; D may be TRBD1 (5 bases). CDR3 length equals 14 residues. In germline, CDR1 is ENHRY, CDR2 SYGVKD. The V and J ends lost 6 bases and 7 bases respectively, with 13 bases between them. Here the CDR3 reads CAISQGLLNSPLHF. Written as DNA, the CDR3 is TGTGCCATCAGCCAGGGACTGCTAAATTCACCCCTCCACTTT.

V usage is TRBV19 and J usage is TRBJ1-4; D possibly corresponds to TRBD1 (6 bases). The CDR3 has 16 amino acids. V was pared by 7 bases and J by 0 bases, with 15 bases between. CDR1 LNHDA and CDR2 SQIVND come from the germline V gene (reference sequence). The chain's CDR3 is CASTKGGSATNEKLFF. The CDR3 DNA reads as TGTGCCAGTACCAAAGGGGGGAGCGCAACTAATGAAAAACTGTTTTTT.

This clone has just a few counts. The CDR3 bases are TGTGCCAGCAGCTTGGAATTTGGGGACTACGAGCAGTACTTC. This sequence encodes CASSLEFGDYEQYF. V is TRBV5-5 and J is TRBJ2-7; D is ambiguous. The CDR3 has 14 residues. V was trimmed by 0 bases and J by 3 bases, leaving 10 bases between them. CDR1 is SGHKS, CDR2 YYEKEE, per germline (reference sequence).

CDR3 DNA sequence: TGTGCCAGCAGCCTCAAAGGGACGAGGGGTTTATACGAGCAGTACTTC. This translates into CASSLKGTRGLYEQYF. The chain is built from TRBV5-4 and TRBJ2-7; D could derive from TRBD1 or TRBD2 (5 bases each). CDR3 length equals 16 residues. The V gene lost 4 bases and the J gene lost 4 bases, with 21 bases spanning the gap. Germline V gives CDR1 SGHNT, CDR2 YYREEE (reference sequence).

Remarks on this clone: At the DNA level, this CDR3 is encoded by other sequences in the same sample as well. This chain uses TRBV5-1 with TRBJ1-1; 10 bases fit TRBD1. The germline V gene has CDR1 SGHRS and CDR2 YFSETQ. The CDR3 is 15 amino acids. V was clipped by 0 bases and J by 6 bases; unmatched bases: 5. This chain's CDR3 is CASSLGRQGASEAFF. In nucleotides, the CDR3 is TGCGCCAGCAGCTTGGGGAGACAGGGGGCTTCTGAAGCTTTCTTT.

The V gene is TRBV11-3, the J gene TRBJ2-7; 7 bases are shared with TRBD1. The CDR3 is 16 amino acids. Trimming removed 6 bases from V and 3 bases from J; junction bases left unmatched: 14. Per the germline V gene, CDR1 is SGHNT and CDR2 is YENEEA. CDR3 sequence (DNA): TGTGCCAGCAGTCCAACTGCCGACAGGGCCGACTACGAGCAGTACTTC. Protein sequence: CASSPTADRADYEQYF.

The chain employs TRBV29-1 and TRBJ1-1, with unresolved D. CDR1 SQVTM and CDR2 ANQGSEA come from the germline V gene. This CDR3 comprises 15 residues. Trimming shortened V by 6 bases and J by 2 bases, and 19 bases separated the two germline ends. CDR3: CSVINERGANTEAFF. Here the CDR3 DNA reads TGCAGCGTGATTAACGAGCGGGGAGCCAACACTGAAGCTTTCTTT.

On this clone itself: Within the sample, other DNA sequences also encode this same CDR3. The CDR3 reads CASNVKGRGKGYEQYF. The CDR3, as DNA: TGTGCCAGCAACGTGAAGGGGAGGGGGAAAGGCTACGAGCAGTACTTC. The gene calls are TRBV5-8 and TRBJ2-7; possible D gene TRBD2, 7 bases. The CDR3 is 16 amino acids. The V gene's germline CDR1 is SGHTS and CDR2 YDEGEE. Trimming left V 6 bases short and J 3 bases short, with 22 bases between.

The chain joins TRBV6-5 to TRBJ1-4, with D possibly matching TRBD1 (6 bases). V lost 6 bases to trimming and J lost 14 bases, with 13 bases between them. From germline, CDR1 is MNHEY and CDR2 SVGAGI. The CDR3 has 11 residues. CDR3 in amino acids: CASSLRGLLFF. The CDR3 DNA is TGTGCCAGCAGCCTCCGGGGGCTTCTGTTTTTT.

V is TRBV7-8 and J is TRBJ2-3, with TRBD1 matching over 9 bases. Per the germline V gene, CDR1 is SGHVS and CDR2 is FQNEAQ. The CDR3 loop spans 13 amino acids. The J segment lost 1 base and the V segment lost 11 bases, leaving 4 bases of the junction unmatched. CDR3 nucleotides: TGTGCCTGTCGGGACAGGGGCACAGATACGCAGTATTTT. Translated, it gives CACRDRGTDTQYF. Full variable domain (rest looked up from reference TRBV7-8 and TRBJ2-3): GAGVSQSPRYKVAKRGQDVALRCDPISGHVSLFWYQQALGQGPEFLTYFQNEAQLDKSGLPSDRFFAERPEGSVSTLKIQRTQQEDSAVYLCACRDRGTDTQYFGPGTRLTVL.

J is TRBJ1-5 and V is TRBV18, with D maybe TRBD1 (5 bases). There are 13 residues in the CDR3. Trimming stripped 2 bases from V and 4 bases from J, with 6 bases between. Germline CDR1 reads KGHSH; CDR2 reads LQKENI. CDR3 in amino acids: CASSPEGNQPQHF. The CDR3 DNA is TGTGCCAGCTCACCAGAGGGGAATCAGCCCCAGCATTTT.

This chain uses TRBV6-5 with TRBJ1-1; D is undetermined. Between the trimmed V and J ends, which lost 0 bases and 5 bases, there was a span of 7 bases. This CDR3 has 13 amino acids. Germline assignment: CDR1 MNHEY and CDR2 SVGAGI. This chain's CDR3 is CASSYSQRTEAFF. In DNA, the CDR3 is TGTGCCAGCAGTTACTCCCAGCGGACTGAAGCTTTCTTT.

The rearrangement links TRBV7-3 to TRBJ2-1, with D tentatively TRBD1 (6 bases). Germline lookup yields CDR1 SGHTA and CDR2 FQGTGA. CDR3 length equals 16 residues. The V end was cut by 1 base, the J end by 5 bases, with 15 bases between. The CDR3 spells CASSLMAVDSHNEQFF. The CDR3 bases are TGTGCCAGCAGCTTAATGGCGGTGGACAGTCACAATGAGCAGTTCTTC.

Note on this clone: One end of the junction does not line up with germline, which may come from a read error. Other DNA sequences within the sample encode an identical CDR3. The rearrangement joins TRBV4-3 to TRBJ2-3, with D uncertain. The CDR3 consists of 14 residues. Germline V gene data show CDR1 as LGHNA and CDR2 as YSLEER. The CDR3 sequence: CASSQDGRSDTQYF. DNA for the CDR3: TGCGCCAGCAGCCAAGATGGTCGCTCCGATACGCAATATTTT.

This chain links TRBV4-3 with TRBJ2-1; 14 bases map to TRBD2. This CDR3 contains 18 residues. J gave up 6 bases and V 0 bases, and 7 bases lay outside the gene matches. Germline assignment: CDR1 LGHNA and CDR2 YSLEER. Here the CDR3 DNA reads TGCGCCAGCAGCCAAGAGGGACTAGCGGGAGATAGGGCCAATGAGCAGTTCTTC. Its translation: CASSQEGLAGDRANEQFF.

The genes are TRBV19 and TRBJ2-5, with D possibly called TRBD1 or TRBD2 (5 bases each). The CDR3 spans 15 residues. CDR1 is LNHDA, CDR2 SQIVND, per germline (reference sequence). The ends were cut back, 6 bases at V and 1 base at J, with 15 bases in the middle. The CDR3 spells CASRSAGTFQETQYF. The CDR3 coding sequence is TGTGCCAGTAGATCGGCAGGGACCTTCCAAGAGACCCAGTACTTC.

This clone was counted once. The rearrangement uses TRBV7-3 and TRBJ2-1, with 8 bases that match TRBD1. V lost 3 bases to trimming and J lost 7 bases; unmatched junction nucleotides: 2. The CDR3 extends over 13 amino acids. Per the germline V gene, CDR1 is SGHTA and CDR2 is FQGTGA. The DNA of the CDR3 is TGTGCCAGCAGCTTCGACAGGGGTAATGAGCAGTTCTTC. This encodes CASSFDRGNEQFF.

The rearrangement joins TRBV5-4 to TRBJ2-2, with 13 nucleotides matching TRBD2. Losses at the gene ends were 4 bases for V and 7 bases for J; bases not matched to a gene: 7. The CDR3 extends over 16 amino acids. CDR1 SGHNT and CDR2 YYREEE come from the germline V gene (reference sequence). This CDR3 reads CASSPGLAGVLGELFF. CDR3 DNA: TGTGCCAGCAGCCCCGGACTAGCGGGAGTTCTCGGGGAGCTGTTTTTT.

Only one count was recorded for this clone. Here the CDR3 DNA reads TGTGCCAGCAGCCAAACTTCGGGAGCCGGGTCCAAAAACATTCAGTACTTC. Translated, it gives CASSQTSGAGSKNIQYF. The chain is built from TRBV14 and TRBJ2-4, with a possible D match to TRBD2 (6 bases). Germline assignment: CDR1 SGHDN and CDR2 FVKESK. The length of the CDR3 is 17 residues. Trimming left V 2 bases short and J 2 bases short, with 16 bases between. Complete variable domain (other parts from reference TRBV14 and TRBJ2-4): EAGVTQFPSHSVIEKGQTVTLRCDPISGHDNLYWYRRVMGKEIKFLLHFVKESKQDESGMPNNRFLAERTGGTYSTLKVQPAELEDSGVYFCASSQTSGAGSKNIQYFGAGTRLSVL.

CDR3: CASSLDSPNTGELFF. In DNA form, the CDR3 reads TGTGCCAGCAGCTTAGACAGCCCGAACACCGGGGAGCTGTTTTTT. The rearrangement links TRBV7-9 to TRBJ2-2; D unclear. The CDR3 has 15 amino acids. The ends were cut back, 1 base at V and 0 bases at J, with 6 bases in the middle. Germline CDR1 is SEHNR and CDR2 is FQNEAQ (reference sequence).

Points on this clone: The same CDR3 can be traced to other DNA sequences in this sample. V gene TRBV5-1 combines with J gene TRBJ2-5, with 8 bases identical to TRBD2. CDR1 is SGHRS, CDR2 YFSETQ, per germline. J gave up 3 bases and V 0 bases, and 4 bases lay outside the gene matches. The CDR3 is 15 amino acids. The CDR3 region is CASSLGGTREETQYF. In DNA, the CDR3 is TGCGCCAGCAGCTTGGGTGGGACTAGGGAAGAGACCCAGTACTTC.

The J gene is TRBJ2-5, the V gene TRBV27, with D perhaps TRBD1 (6 bases). The CDR3 extends over 13 amino acids. CDR1 MNHEY and CDR2 SMNVEV come from the germline V gene (reference sequence). Trimming stripped 2 bases from V and 4 bases from J, with 8 bases between. The CDR3 DNA is TGTGCCAGCAGTTTAAGAGGGGGAGAGACCCAGTACTTC. Translating gives CASSLRGGETQYF.

V and J are TRBV2 and TRBJ2-2; D remains ambiguous. This CDR3 has 14 residues. Germline loops: CDR1 SNHLY, CDR2 FYNNEI. The ends were cut back, 1 base at V and 4 bases at J, with 7 bases in the middle. CDR3 in amino acids: CASSEGTATGELFF. The DNA for the CDR3 is TGTGCCAGCAGTGAAGGGACGGCCACCGGGGAGCTGTTTTTT. The full variable domain, rest sourced from reference TRBV2 and TRBJ2-2, is EPEVTQTPSHQVTQMGQEVILRCVPISNHLYFYWYRQILGQKVEFLVSFYNNEISEKSEIFDDQFSVERPDGSNFTLKIRSTKLEDSAMYFCASSEGTATGELFFGEGSRLTVL.

The V call is TRBV6-1, the J call TRBJ1-1, with TRBD1 identical over 8 bases. Germline CDR1 and CDR2: MNHNS and SASEGT. This CDR3 contains 13 residues. Losses at the gene ends were 7 bases for V and 5 bases for J; bases not matched to a gene: 6. In DNA form, the CDR3 reads TGTGCCAGCAACCAGGGGGCGAATACTGAAGCTTTCTTT. Its translation: CASNQGANTEAFF.